The entry that follows covers one T cell receptor (beta chain) sequence. The data are from a study of memory CD4+ T cells and cytomegalovirus serostatus. Study overall: Healthy Belgian adult donors included about nine CMV-positive and 24 CMV-negative people.

The repertoire was sequenced with immunoSEQ multiplex PCR; TCRdb's copy has only in-frame clones and lacks some. The data hold around 49,000 clones, with under 80% observed a single time. The sort gate was single viable CD3+CD4+CD8-CD45RO+ cells for memory CD4+ T cells. Donors' CMV status reflects serum IgG against pp150, pp28, p38, p52. Sequenced: memory CD4+ T cells from blood. This TCR derives from an adult in good health and CMV-seronegative.

The CDR3 here is CASSATETYEQYF. Here the CDR3 DNA reads TGCGCCAGCTCCGCTACAGAAACCTACGAGCAGTACTTC. The chain carries TRBV10-2 and TRBJ2-7, with unresolved D. V was pared by 8 bases and J by 2 bases, with 13 bases between. The CDR3 contains 13 residues. CDR1 and CDR2 (germline): WSHSY, SAAADI.